A single sample gave rise to the 2 T cell receptor beta chains below, sequenced in a study of T cells in Graves' hyperthyroidism and ophthalmopathy. RNA transcripts gave rise to amplified TCR beta CDR3 regions. HTBI primers were used for first-round RT-PCR of the TCR CDR3. TCRdb fed the multiplex PCR reads into MiXCR, producing one record per CDR3 protein. The data hold around 700,000 distinct CDR3 sequences, with about 17% observed a single time. Source material: blood. The receptors stem from a woman aged 45 to 65 with Graves' hyperthyroidism that later progressed to Graves' ophthalmopathy.

This clonotype occurred many times. The chain uses TRBV20-1 and TRBJ1-5; D remains ambiguous. Trimming left V 5 bases short and J 1 base short, with 9 bases between. The CDR3 length is 13 residues. Germline assignment: CDR1 DFQATT and CDR2 SNEGSKA (reference sequence). CDR3 loop: CSASLISNQPQHF. For the CDR3, the DNA is TGCAGTGCTTCGCTTATAAGCAATCAGCCCCAGCATTTT.

The table lists this clonotype with many counts. The chain uses TRBV6-1 and TRBJ2-2; no clear D gene. CDR3 length: 19 amino acids. Germline-derived CDR1 and CDR2 are MNHNS and SASEGT. Trimming stripped 0 bases from V and 1 base from J, with 18 bases between. The CDR3 DNA reads as TGTGCCAGCAGTGAAGCGCTTCGATTAGGGCAAATGAACACCGGGGAGCTGTTTTTT. Its protein is CASSEALRLGQMNTGELFF.